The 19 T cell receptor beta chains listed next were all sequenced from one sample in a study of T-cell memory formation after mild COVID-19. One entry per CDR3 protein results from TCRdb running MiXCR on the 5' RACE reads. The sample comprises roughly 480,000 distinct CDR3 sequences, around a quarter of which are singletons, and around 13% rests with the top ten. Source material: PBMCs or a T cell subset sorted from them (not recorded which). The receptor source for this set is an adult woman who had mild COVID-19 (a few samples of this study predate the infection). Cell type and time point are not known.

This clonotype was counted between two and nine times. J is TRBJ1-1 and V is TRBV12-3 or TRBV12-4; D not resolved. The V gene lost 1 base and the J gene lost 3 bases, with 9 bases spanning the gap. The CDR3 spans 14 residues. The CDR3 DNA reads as TGTGCCAGCAGTTTAGATCTTCGGCACACTGAAGCTTTCTTT. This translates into CASSLDLRHTEAFF.

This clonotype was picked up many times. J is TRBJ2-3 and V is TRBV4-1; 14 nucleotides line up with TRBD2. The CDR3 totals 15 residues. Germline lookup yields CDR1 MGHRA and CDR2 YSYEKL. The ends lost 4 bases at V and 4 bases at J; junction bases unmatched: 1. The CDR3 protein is CASSLGLAGADTQYF. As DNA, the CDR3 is TGCGCCAGCAGCCTGGGACTAGCGGGGGCAGATACGCAGTATTTT.

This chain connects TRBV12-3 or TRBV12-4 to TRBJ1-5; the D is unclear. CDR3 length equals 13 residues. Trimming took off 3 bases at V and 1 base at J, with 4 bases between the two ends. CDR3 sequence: CASSFESNQPQHF. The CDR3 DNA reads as TGTGCCAGCAGTTTTGAGAGCAATCAGCCCCAGCATTTT.

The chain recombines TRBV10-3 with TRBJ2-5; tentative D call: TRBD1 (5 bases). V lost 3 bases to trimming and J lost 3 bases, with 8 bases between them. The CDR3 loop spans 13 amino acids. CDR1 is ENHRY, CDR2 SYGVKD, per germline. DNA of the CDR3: TGTGCCATCAGTGATATAGGGGAAGAGACCCAGTACTTC. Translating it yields CAISDIGEETQYF.

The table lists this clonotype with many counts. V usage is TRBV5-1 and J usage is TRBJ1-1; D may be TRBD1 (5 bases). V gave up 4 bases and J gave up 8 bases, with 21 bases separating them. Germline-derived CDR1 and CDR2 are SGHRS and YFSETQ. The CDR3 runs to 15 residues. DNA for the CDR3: TGCGCCAGCAGCCCGGAGGGGAGGGCAGCGACCGAAGCTTTCTTT. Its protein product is CASSPEGRAATEAFF.

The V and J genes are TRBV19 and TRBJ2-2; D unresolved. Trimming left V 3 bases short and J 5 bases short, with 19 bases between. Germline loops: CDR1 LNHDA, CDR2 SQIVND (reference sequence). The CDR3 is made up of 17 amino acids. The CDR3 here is CASSIFHFVTETGELFF. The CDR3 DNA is TGTGCCAGTAGTATCTTCCATTTTGTTACAGAAACCGGGGAGCTGTTTTTT. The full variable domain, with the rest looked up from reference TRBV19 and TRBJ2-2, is DGGITQSPKYLFRKEGQNVTLSCEQNLNHDAMYWYRQDPGQGLRLIYYSQIVNDFQKGDIAEGYSVSREKKESFPLTVTSAQKNPTAFYLCASSIFHFVTETGELFFGEGSRLTVL.

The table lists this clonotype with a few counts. The CDR3, as DNA: TGTGCCAGCAGTTTAGCGCTGGGGTCACCCCTCCACTTT. Translation: CASSLALGSPLHF. This chain connects TRBV12-3 or TRBV12-4 to TRBJ1-6; D not resolved. V was cut by 0 bases and J by 10 bases, with 7 bases left in between. There are 13 residues in the CDR3.

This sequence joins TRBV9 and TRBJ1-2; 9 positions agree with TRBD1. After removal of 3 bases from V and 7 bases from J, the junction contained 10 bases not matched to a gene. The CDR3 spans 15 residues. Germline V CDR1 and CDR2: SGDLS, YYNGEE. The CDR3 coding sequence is TGTGCCAGCAGCGCCAGCCGGGACAGGGAAGCTGGCTACACCTTC. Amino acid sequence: CASSASRDREAGYTF.

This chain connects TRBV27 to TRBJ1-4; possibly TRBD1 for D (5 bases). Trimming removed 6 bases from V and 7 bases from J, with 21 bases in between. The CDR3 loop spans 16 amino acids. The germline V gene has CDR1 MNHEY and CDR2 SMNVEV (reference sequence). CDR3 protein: CASSRGAESVGEKLFF. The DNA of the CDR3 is TGTGCCAGCAGCCGAGGGGCAGAAAGCGTAGGTGAAAAACTGTTTTTT.

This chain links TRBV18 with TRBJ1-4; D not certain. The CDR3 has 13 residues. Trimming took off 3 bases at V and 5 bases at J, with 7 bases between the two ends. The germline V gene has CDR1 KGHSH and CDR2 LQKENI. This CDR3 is CASSPRGNEKLFF. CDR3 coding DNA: TGTGCCAGCTCACCGCGAGGGAATGAAAAACTGTTTTTT.

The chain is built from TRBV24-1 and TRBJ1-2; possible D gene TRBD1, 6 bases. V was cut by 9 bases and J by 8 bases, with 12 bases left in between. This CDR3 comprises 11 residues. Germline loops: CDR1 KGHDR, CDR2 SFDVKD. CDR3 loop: CATGGPDGYTF. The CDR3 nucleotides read TGTGCCACCGGGGGCCCGGACGGCTACACCTTC.

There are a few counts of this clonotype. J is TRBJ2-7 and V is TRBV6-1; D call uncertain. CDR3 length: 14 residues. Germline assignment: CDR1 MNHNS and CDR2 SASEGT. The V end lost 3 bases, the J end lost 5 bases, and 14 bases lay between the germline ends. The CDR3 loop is CASSDPLDLHEQYF. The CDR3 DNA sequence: TGTGCCAGCAGTGACCCTCTAGACTTGCACGAGCAGTACTTC.

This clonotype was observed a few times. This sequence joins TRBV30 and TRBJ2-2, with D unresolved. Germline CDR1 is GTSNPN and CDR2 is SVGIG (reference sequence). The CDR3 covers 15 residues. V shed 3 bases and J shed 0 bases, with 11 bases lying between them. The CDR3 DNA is TGTGCCTGGAGCCGAGGTGACACGAACACCGGGGAGCTGTTTTTT. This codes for CAWSRGDTNTGELFF.

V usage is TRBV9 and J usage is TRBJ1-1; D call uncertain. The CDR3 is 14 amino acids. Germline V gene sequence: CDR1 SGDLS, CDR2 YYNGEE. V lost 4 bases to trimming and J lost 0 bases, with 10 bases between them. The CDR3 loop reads CASSRSTMNTEAFF. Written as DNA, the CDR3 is TGTGCCAGCAGCCGCAGTACCATGAACACTGAAGCTTTCTTT. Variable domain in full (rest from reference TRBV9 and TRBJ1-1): DSGVTQTPKHLITATGQRVTLRCSPRSGDLSVYWYQQSLDQGLQFLIQYYNGEERAKGNILERFSAQQFPDLHSELNLSSLELGDSALYFCASSRSTMNTEAFFGQGTRLTVV.

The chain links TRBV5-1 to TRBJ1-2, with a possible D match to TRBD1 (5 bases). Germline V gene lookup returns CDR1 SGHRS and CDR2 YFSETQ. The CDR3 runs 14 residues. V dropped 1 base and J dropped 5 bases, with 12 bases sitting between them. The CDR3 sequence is CASSLSSRDYGYTF. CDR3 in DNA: TGCGCCAGCAGCTTGTCGTCCAGGGATTATGGCTACACCTTC.

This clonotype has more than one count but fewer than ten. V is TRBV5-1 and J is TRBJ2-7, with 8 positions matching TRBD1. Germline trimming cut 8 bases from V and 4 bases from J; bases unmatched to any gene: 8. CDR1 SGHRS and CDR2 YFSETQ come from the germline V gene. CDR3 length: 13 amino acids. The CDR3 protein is CASKTGERYEQYF. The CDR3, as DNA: TGCGCCAGTAAGACAGGGGAAAGGTACGAGCAGTACTTC.

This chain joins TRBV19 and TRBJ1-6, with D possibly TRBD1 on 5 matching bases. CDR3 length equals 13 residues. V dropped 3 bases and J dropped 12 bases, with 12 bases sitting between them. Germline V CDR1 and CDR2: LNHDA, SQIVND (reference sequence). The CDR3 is CASSIEGRGPLHF. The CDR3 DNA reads TGTGCCAGTAGTATCGAGGGTAGGGGACCCCTCCACTTT.

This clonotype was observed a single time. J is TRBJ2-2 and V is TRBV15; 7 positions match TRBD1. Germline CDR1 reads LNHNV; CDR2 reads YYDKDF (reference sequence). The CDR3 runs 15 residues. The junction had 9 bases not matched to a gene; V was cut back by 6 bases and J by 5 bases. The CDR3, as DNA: TGTGCCACCAGAACAGGGGCAGTGGGTACCGGGGAGCTGTTTTTT. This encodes CATRTGAVGTGELFF.

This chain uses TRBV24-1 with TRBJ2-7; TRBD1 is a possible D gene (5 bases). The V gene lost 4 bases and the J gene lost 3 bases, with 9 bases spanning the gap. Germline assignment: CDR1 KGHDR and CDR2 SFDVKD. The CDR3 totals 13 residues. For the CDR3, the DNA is TGTGCCACCAGTGAACAGGCGGACTACGAGCAGTACTTC. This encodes CATSEQADYEQYF.